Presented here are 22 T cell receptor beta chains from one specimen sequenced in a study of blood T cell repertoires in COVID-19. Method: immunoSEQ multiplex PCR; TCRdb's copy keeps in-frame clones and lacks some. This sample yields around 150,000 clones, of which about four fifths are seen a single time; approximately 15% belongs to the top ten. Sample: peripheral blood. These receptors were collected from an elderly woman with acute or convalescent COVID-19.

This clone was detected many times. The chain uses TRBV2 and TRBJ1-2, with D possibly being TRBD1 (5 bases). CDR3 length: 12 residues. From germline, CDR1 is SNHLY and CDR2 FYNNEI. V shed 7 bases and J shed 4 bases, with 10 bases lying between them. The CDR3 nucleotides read TGTGCCAGCACTCGGACACCCTATGGCTACACCTTC. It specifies CASTRTPYGYTF.

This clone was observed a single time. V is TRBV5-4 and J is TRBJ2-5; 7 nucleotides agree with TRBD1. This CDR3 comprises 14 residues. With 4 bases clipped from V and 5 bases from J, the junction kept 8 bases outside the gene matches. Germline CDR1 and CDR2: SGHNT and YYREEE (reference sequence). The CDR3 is CASSHPDRMETQYF. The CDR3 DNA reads TGTGCCAGCAGCCACCCGGACAGGATGGAGACCCAGTACTTC. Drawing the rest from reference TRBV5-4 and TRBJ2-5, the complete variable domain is ETGVTQSPTHLIKTRGQQVTLRCSSQSGHNTVSWYQQALGQGPQFIFQYYREEENGRGNFPPRFSGLQFPNYSSELNVNALELDDSALYLCASSHPDRMETQYFGPGTRLLVL.

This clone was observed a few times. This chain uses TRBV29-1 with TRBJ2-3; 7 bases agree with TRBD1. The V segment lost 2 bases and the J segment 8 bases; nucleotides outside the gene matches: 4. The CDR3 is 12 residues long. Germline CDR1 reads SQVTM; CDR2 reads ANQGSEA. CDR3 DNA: TGCAGCGTTGAAACGGACAGGACTACGCAGTATTTT. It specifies CSVETDRTTQYF.

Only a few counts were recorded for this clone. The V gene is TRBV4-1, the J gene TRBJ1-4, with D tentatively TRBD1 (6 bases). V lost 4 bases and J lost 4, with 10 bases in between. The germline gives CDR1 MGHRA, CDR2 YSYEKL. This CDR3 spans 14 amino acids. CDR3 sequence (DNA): TGCGCCAGCAGCCTATGGACAGTTAATGAAAAACTGTTTTTT. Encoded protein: CASSLWTVNEKLFF.

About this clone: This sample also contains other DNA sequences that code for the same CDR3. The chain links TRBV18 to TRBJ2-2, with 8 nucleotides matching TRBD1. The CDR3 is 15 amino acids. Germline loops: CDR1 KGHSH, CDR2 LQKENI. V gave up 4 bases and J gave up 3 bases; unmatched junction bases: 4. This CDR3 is CASSRGQGYTGELFF. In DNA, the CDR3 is TGTGCCAGCTCACGCGGACAGGGTTACACCGGGGAGCTGTTTTTT.

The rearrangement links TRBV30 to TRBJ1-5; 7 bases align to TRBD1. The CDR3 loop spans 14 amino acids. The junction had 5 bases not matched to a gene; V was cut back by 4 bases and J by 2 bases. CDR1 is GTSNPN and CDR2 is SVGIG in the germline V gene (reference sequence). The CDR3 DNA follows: TGTGCCTGGACTACTCAGGGGGGCAATCAGCCCCAGCATTTT. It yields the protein CAWTTQGGNQPQHF.

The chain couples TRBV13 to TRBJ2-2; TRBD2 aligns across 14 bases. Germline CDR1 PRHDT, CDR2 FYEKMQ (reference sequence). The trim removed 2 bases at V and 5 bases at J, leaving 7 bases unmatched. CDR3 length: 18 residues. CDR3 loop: CASSLRGLAGVETGELFF. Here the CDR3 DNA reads TGTGCCAGCAGCTTACGGGGACTAGCGGGGGTGGAAACCGGGGAGCTGTTTTTT.

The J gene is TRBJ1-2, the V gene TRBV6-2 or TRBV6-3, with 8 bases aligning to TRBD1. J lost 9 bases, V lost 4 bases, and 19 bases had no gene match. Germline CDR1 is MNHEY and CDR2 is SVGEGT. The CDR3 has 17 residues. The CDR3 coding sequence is TGTGCCAGCAGTTTCGCCTCCGGGACAGGCAAGCGTGACCGCTACACCTTC. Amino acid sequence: CASSFASGTGKRDRYTF.

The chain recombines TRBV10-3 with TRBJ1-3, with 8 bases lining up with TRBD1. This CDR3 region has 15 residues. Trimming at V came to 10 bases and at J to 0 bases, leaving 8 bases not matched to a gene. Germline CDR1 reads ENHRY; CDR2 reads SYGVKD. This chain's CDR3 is CATSDRGASGNTIYF. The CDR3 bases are TGTGCCACCAGCGACAGGGGCGCCTCTGGAAACACCATATATTTT.

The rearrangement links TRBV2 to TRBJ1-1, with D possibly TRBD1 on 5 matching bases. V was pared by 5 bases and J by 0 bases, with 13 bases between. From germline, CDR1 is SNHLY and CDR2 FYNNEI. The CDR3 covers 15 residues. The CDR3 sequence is CASSPLGLMNTEAFF. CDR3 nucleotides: TGTGCCAGCAGTCCCCTGGGACTGATGAACACTGAAGCTTTCTTT.

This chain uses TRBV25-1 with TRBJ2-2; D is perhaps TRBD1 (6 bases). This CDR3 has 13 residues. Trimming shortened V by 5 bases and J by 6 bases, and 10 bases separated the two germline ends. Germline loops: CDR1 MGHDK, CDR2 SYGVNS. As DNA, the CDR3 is TGTGCCAGCAGTTCACAGGGACCCGGGGAGCTGTTTTTT. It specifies CASSSQGPGELFF.

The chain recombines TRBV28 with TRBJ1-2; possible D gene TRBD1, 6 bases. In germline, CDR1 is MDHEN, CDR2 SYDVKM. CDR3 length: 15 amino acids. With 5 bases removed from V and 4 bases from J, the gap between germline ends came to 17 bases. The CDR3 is CASSPGGVRGYGYTF. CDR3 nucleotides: TGTGCCAGCAGTCCCGGGGGGGTCAGGGGCTATGGCTACACCTTC.

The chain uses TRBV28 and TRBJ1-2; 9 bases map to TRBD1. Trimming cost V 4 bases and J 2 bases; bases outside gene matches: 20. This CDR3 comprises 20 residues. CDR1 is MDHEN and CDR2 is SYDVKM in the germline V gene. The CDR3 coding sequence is TGTGCCAGCAGTTCCTTGCGGTCATCGGGACAGGGTGCCGTCAACTATGGCTACACCTTC. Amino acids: CASSSLRSSGQGAVNYGYTF.

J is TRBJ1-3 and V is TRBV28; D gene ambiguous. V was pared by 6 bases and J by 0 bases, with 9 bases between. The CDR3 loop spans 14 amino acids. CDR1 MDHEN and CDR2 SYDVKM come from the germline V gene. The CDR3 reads CASRPGNSGNTIYF. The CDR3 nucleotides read TGTGCCAGCAGGCCGGGGAACTCTGGAAACACCATATATTTT.

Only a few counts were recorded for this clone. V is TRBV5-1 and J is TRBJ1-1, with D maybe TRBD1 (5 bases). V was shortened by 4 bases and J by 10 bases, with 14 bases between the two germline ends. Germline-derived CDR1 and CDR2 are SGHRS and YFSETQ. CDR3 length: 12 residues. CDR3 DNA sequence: TGCGCCAGCAGCCCGGGGGACCTCGGAGCTTTCTTT. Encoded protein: CASSPGDLGAFF.

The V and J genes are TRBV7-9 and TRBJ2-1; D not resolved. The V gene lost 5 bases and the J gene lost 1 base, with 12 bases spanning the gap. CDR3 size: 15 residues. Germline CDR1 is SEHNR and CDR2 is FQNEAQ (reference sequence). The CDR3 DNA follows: TGTGCCAGCAGCCCTCTTGGCCCTTCCTACAATGAGCAGTTCTTC. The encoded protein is CASSPLGPSYNEQFF.

DNA for the CDR3: TGTGCCAGCAGTGGCCCTAGGGGGGGCACAACCGGGGAGCTGTTTTTT. Translating it yields CASSGPRGGTTGELFF. The chain has TRBV6-6 and TRBJ2-2; D is possibly TRBD2 (7 bases). The CDR3 totals 16 residues. Germline V gene lookup returns CDR1 MNHNY and CDR2 SVGAGI (reference sequence). Trimming removed 5 bases at V and 5 bases at J, with 18 bases between.

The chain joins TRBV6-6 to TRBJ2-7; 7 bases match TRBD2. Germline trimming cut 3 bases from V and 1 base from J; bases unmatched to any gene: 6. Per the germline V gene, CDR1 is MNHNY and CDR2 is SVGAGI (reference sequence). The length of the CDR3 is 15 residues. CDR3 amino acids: CASSYTSGVSYEQYF. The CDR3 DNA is TGTGCCAGCAGTTATACCAGCGGGGTGTCCTACGAGCAGTACTTC.

CDR3 residues: CASSPRGQGTEPLHF. CDR3 DNA sequence: TGTGCCAGCTCACCACGAGGACAGGGGACTGAACCCCTCCACTTT. The V and J genes are TRBV18 and TRBJ1-6; TRBD1 agrees at 9 bases. Per germline, CDR1 KGHSH and CDR2 LQKENI. Trimming cost V 1 base and J 12 bases; bases outside gene matches: 7. The CDR3 is 15 amino acids.

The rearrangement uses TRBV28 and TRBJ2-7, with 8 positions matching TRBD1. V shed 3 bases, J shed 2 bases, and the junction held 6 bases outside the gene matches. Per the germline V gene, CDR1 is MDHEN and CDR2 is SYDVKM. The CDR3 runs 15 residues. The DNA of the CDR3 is TGTGCCAGCAGTTTTGGGGACAGGCCCACCTACGAGCAGTACTTC. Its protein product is CASSFGDRPTYEQYF.

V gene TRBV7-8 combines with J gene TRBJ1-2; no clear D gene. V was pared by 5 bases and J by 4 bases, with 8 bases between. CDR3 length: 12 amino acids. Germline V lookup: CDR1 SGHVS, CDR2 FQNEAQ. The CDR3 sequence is CASSPEGYGYTF. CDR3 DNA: TGTGCCAGCAGCCCCGAGGGCTATGGCTACACCTTC.

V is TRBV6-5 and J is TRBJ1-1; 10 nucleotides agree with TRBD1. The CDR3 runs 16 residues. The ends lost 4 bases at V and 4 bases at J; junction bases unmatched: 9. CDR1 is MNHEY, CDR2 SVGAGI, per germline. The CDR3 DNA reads TGTGCCAGCAGTTTTCGGACAGGGGGAGTTGCCACTGAAGCTTTCTTT. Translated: CASSFRTGGVATEAFF.